This entry features one TCR beta chain sequence. A read error is the likely source, as a far larger clone sits one nucleotide away. The conserved phenylalanine or tryptophan normally closing the CDR3 is absent here, so this likely arose from a read error. The CDR3 runs to 13 residues. After removal of 6 bases from V and 5 bases from J, the junction contained 4 bases not matched to a gene. Via MiXCR, TCRdb re-called the RT-PCR reads, giving one row per CDR3 protein. Altogether 650,000 to 800,000 distinct CDR3 sequences are present, about 15% being singletons, with the ten largest covering 5.5% to 8%. This sample is drawn from a study of response to subunit inactivated influenza vaccine.

The material sequenced was PBMCs from blood, taken 14 days before vaccination. This rearrangement joins TRBV12-3 or TRBV12-4 to TRBJ2-5; 9 bases map to TRBD2. The sequence came from a man between 50 and 59 years old who received an inactivated influenza vaccine. The CDR3 bases are TGTGCCAGCAGCCTAGCGGGGCGTGAGACCCAGTACCTC. Translated, it gives CASSLAGRETQYL.